The following is a T cell receptor (beta chain) sequence with its context. This specimen comes from a study of control samples from healthy donors and cancer patients. Method: immunoSEQ multiplex PCR; TCRdb's copy keeps in-frame clones and lacks some. The profile shows 80,000 to 100,000 clones, about 79% of them singletons. This sequence originates from a woman in her 30s in good health. Sequencing used blood.

The CDR3 bases are TGTGCCAGCAGCTTAGTACTGCCACAGGGGACCGGGGAGCTGTTTTTT. This sequence encodes CASSLVLPQGTGELFF. This rearrangement joins TRBV7-9 to TRBJ2-2; TRBD1 aligns across 7 bases. Germline CDR1 SEHNR, CDR2 FQNEAQ (reference sequence). The ends lost 1 base at V and 5 bases at J; junction bases unmatched: 7. The CDR3 extends over 16 amino acids.